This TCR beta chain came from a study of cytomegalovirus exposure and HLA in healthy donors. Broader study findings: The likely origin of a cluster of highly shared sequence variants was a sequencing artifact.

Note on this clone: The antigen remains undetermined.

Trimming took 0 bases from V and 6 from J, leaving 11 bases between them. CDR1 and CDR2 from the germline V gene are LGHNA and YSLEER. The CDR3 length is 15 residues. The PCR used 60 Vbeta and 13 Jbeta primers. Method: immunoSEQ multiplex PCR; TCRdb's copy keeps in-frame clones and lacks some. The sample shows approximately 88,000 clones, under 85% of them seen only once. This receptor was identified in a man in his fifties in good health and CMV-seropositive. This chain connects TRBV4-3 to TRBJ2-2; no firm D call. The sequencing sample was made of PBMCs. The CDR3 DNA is TGCGCCAGCAGCCAAGATGGCCTAGTAGCCGGGGAGCTGTTTTTT. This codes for CASSQDGLVAGELFF.